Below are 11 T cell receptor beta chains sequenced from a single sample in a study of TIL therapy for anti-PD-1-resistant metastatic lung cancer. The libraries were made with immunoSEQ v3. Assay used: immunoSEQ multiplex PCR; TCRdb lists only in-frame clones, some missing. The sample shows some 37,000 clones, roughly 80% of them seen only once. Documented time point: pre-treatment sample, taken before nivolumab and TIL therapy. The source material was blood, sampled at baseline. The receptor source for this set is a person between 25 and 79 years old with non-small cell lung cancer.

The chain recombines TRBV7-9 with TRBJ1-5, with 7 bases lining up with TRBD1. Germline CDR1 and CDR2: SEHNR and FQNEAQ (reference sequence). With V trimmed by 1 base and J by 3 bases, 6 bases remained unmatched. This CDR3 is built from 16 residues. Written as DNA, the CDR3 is TGTGCCAGCAGCTTAGGCGGGACAGATCTCAATCAGCCCCAGCATTTT. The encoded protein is CASSLGGTDLNQPQHF.

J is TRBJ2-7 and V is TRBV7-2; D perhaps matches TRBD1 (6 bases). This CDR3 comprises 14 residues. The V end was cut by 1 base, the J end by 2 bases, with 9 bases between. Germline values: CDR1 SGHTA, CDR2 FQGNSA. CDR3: CASSLVWGPYEQYF. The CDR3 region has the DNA TGTGCCAGCAGCTTAGTTTGGGGGCCCTACGAGCAGTACTTC.

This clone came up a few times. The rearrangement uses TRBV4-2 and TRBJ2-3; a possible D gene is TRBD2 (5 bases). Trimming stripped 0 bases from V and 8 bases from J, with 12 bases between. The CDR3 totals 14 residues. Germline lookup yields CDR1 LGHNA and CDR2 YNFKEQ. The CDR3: CASSQDTRSGTQYF. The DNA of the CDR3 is TGTGCCAGCAGCCAAGATACTAGATCTGGTACGCAGTATTTT.

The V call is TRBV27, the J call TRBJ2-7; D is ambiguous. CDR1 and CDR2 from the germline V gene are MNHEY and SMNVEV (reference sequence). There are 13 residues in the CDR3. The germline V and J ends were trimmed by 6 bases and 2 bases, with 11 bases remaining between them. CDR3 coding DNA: TGTGCCAGCAGACGGACCGGAACCTACGAGCAGTACTTC. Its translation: CASRRTGTYEQYF.

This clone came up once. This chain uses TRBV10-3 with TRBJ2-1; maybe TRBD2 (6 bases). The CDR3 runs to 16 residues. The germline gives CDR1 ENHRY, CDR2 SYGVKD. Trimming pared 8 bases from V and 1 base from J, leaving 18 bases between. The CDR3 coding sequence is TGTGCCATCGGGAGGAGGGAGGTAATGTCCTACAATGAGCAGTTCTTC. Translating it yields CAIGRREVMSYNEQFF.

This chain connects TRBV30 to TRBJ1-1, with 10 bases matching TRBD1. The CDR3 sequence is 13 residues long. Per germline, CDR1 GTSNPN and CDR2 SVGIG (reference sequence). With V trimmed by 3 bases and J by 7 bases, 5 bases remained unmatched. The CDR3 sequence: CAWRGDRGNEAFF. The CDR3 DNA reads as TGTGCCTGGAGGGGGGACAGGGGTAATGAAGCTTTCTTT.

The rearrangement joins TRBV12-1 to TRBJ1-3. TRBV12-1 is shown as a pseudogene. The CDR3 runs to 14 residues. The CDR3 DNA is TGTGCCAGCAGCTCCTGGAAGGCCGGAAACACCATATATTTT. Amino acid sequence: CASSSWKAGNTIYF.

CDR3 in amino acids: CAWSPQHYEQYF. Written as DNA, the CDR3 is TGTGCCTGGAGTCCACAGCACTACGAGCAGTACTTC. The chain is built from TRBV30 and TRBJ2-7; D unclear. The CDR3 consists of 12 residues. Germline CDR1 GTSNPN, CDR2 SVGIG (reference sequence). V lost 2 bases, J lost 3 bases, and 8 bases lay in between. The variable domain in full, with the rest retrieved from reference TRBV30 and TRBJ2-7, is SQTIHQWPATLVQPVGSPLSLECTVEGTSNPNLYWYRQAAGRGLQLLFYSVGIGQISSEVPQNLSASRPQDRQFILSSKKLLLSDSGFYLCAWSPQHYEQYFGPGTRLTVT.

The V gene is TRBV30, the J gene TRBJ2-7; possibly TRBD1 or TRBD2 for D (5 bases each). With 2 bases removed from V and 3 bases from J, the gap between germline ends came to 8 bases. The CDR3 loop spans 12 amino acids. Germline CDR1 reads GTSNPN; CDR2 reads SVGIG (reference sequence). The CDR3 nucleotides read TGTGCCTGGAGTCTGGGGGTCTACGAGCAGTACTTC. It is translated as CAWSLGVYEQYF. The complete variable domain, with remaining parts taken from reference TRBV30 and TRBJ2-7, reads SQTIHQWPATLVQPVGSPLSLECTVEGTSNPNLYWYRQAAGRGLQLLFYSVGIGQISSEVPQNLSASRPQDRQFILSSKKLLLSDSGFYLCAWSLGVYEQYFGPGTRLTVT.

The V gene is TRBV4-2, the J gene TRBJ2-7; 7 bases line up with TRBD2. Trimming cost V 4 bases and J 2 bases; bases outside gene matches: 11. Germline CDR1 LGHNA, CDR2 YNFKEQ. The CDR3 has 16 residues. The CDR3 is CASSPPTGRGTYEQYF. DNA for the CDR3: TGTGCCAGCAGCCCCCCGACCGGGCGGGGGACCTACGAGCAGTACTTC.

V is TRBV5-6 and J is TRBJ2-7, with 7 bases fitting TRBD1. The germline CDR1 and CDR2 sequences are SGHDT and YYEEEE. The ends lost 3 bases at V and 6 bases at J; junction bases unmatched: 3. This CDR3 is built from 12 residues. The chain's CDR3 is CASSWGTAEQYF. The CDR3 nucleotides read TGTGCCAGCAGCTGGGGGACAGCCGAGCAGTACTTC.